This T cell receptor (beta chain) was retrieved from a study of blood T cell repertoires in COVID-19. Background on the study: Acute and convalescent COVID-19 specimens originated in the United States, Italy and Spain.

The assay was immunoSEQ multiplex PCR, and TCRdb's table has in-frame clones only and misses some. This table has around 170,000 clones, around 84% appearing once. The Seattle patients, enrolled during active infection, were followed longitudinally. The clonotype comes from a man aged 55-75 years with COVID-19, enrolled during active disease. Sequencing input: peripheral blood.

The CDR3 sequence: CASSLGDRVTEAFF. The CDR3 bases are TGTGCCAGCAGCTTAGGGGACAGGGTCACTGAAGCTTTCTTT. This sequence joins TRBV11-2 and TRBJ1-1; 9 nucleotides align to TRBD1. With V trimmed by 1 base and J by 4 bases, 1 base remained unmatched. This CDR3 contains 14 residues. Germline CDR1 is SGHAT and CDR2 is FQNNGV.